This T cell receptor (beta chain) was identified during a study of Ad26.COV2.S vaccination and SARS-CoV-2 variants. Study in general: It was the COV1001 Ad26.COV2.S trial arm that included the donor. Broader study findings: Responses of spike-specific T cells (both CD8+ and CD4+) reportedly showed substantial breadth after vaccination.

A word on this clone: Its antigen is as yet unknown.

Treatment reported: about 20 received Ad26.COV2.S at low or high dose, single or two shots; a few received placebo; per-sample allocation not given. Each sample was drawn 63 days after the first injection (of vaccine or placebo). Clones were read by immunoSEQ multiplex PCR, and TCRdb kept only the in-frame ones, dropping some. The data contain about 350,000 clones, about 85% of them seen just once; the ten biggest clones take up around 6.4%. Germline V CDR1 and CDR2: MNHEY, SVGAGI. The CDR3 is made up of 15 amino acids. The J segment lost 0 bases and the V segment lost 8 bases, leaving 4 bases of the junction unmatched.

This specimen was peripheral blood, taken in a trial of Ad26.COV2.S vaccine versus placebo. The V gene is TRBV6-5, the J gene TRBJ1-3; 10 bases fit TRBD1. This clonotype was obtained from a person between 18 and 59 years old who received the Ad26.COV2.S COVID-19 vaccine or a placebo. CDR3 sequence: CASSRTGGSGNTIYF. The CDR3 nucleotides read TGTGCCAGCTCCCGGACAGGGGGCTCTGGAAACACCATATATTTT.